These 10 T cell receptor beta chains were all obtained from the same sample, sequenced in a study of CD8 T cells in Susac syndrome. The RNA input was roughly 0.5 to 1 ug, and it was reverse transcribed with random hexamers. TCRdb re-derived calls from the immunoSEQ multiplex PCR reads in MiXCR, one entry per CDR3 protein. The top ten hold approximately 0.18% of the sample, which has some 300,000 distinct CDR3 sequences, 89% seen once. Sequenced input: CD8+ T cells from PBMCs. The receptors were gathered from a human donor with multiple sclerosis.

The chain couples TRBV12-3 or TRBV12-4 to TRBJ1-1, with 7 positions matching TRBD1. The CDR3 length is 18 residues. The V segment lost 1 base and the J segment 5 bases; nucleotides outside the gene matches: 16. DNA of the CDR3: TGTGCCAGCAGTTTAGATCTCTGGACAGGTGTCGAATGGACTGAAGCTTTCTTT. This sequence encodes CASSLDLWTGVEWTEAFF.

In DNA form, the CDR3 reads TGTGCCAGCAGCCCCCTAGCTGCGGGCCTCCGGGAGACCCAGTACTTC. This translates into CASSPLAAGLRETQYF. The genes are TRBV13 and TRBJ2-5; TRBD2 is a possible D gene (5 bases). V was pared by 5 bases and J by 5 bases, with 21 bases between. Germline assignment: CDR1 PRHDT and CDR2 FYEKMQ (reference sequence). This CDR3 is 16 amino acids long.

V and J are TRBV5-6 and TRBJ2-3; D may match TRBD1 or TRBD2 (5 bases each). Germline V CDR1 and CDR2: SGHDT, YYEEEE. V lost 4 bases, J lost 6 bases, and 21 bases lay in between. The CDR3 is made up of 16 amino acids. CDR3 amino acids: CASSPGKGQGSDTQYF. CDR3 nucleotide sequence: TGTGCCAGCAGCCCCGGGAAGGGGCAAGGCTCGGATACGCAGTATTTT.

In its sample, this clonotype was seen a few times. The chain has TRBV25-1 and TRBJ2-7; the D gene is possibly TRBD2 (6 bases). The length of the CDR3 is 14 residues. The V end lost 4 bases, the J end lost 0 bases, and 10 bases lay between the germline ends. Per germline, CDR1 MGHDK and CDR2 SYGVNS. The CDR3 region is CASSGLGGSYEQYF. The CDR3 coding sequence is TGTGCCAGCAGTGGCCTCGGGGGCTCCTACGAGCAGTACTTC.

The chain uses TRBV20-1 and TRBJ2-3; 13 nucleotides agree with TRBD2. Germline CDR1 is DFQATT and CDR2 is SNEGSKA (reference sequence). The length of the CDR3 is 14 residues. V was pared by 8 bases and J by 5 bases, with 7 bases of the junction left unmatched. CDR3 nucleotide sequence: TGCAGTCCCATACTAGCGGGGGGGATAGATACGCAGTATTTT. Encoded protein: CSPILAGGIDTQYF.

CDR3 region: CASSFRGSNQPQHF. CDR3 nucleotides: TGTGCCAGCAGTTTTCGGGGGTCGAATCAGCCCCAGCATTTT. This chain links TRBV27 with TRBJ1-5; weak D call: TRBD1 (5 bases). CDR1 is MNHEY, CDR2 SMNVEV, per germline (reference sequence). V lost 3 bases and J 4 bases, leaving 10 bases between the germline ends. The CDR3 runs to 14 residues.

The chain recombines TRBV30 with TRBJ1-1; no reliable D call. This CDR3 is 11 amino acids long. CDR1 is GTSNPN, CDR2 SVGIG, per germline (reference sequence). Trimming stripped 0 bases from V and 7 bases from J, with 6 bases between. CDR3 coding DNA: TGTGCCTGGAGTGTACTCTATGAAGCTTTCTTT. Translated: CAWSVLYEAFF. Complete variable domain (other parts from reference TRBV30 and TRBJ1-1): SQTIHQWPATLVQPVGSPLSLECTVEGTSNPNLYWYRQAAGRGLQLLFYSVGIGQISSEVPQNLSASRPQDRQFILSSKKLLLSDSGFYLCAWSVLYEAFFGQGTRLTVV.

This clonotype was seen only once. The chain links TRBV29-1 to TRBJ2-3, with D possibly being TRBD1 (8 bases). The V gene lost 6 bases and the J gene lost 3 bases, with 19 bases spanning the gap. Germline V gene sequence: CDR1 SQVTM, CDR2 ANQGSEA. CDR3 size: 15 residues. The CDR3 is CSVKGGQGLTDTQYF. The CDR3 bases are TGCAGCGTGAAGGGAGGACAGGGACTAACAGATACGCAGTATTTT.

The rearrangement joins TRBV5-1 to TRBJ2-7, with 7 bases matching TRBD1. Germline CDR1 is SGHRS and CDR2 is YFSETQ. The CDR3 has 17 residues. The V and J ends lost 2 bases and 0 bases, in that order; junction bases with no gene match: 11. The CDR3 loop is CASSLEGGLAPSYEQYF. Here the CDR3 DNA reads TGCGCCAGCAGCTTAGAAGGGGGCTTAGCCCCCTCCTACGAGCAGTACTTC.

The genes are TRBV7-9 and TRBJ2-5; D might be TRBD2 (6 bases). Germline V lookup: CDR1 SEHNR, CDR2 FQNEAQ (reference sequence). V was clipped by 5 bases and J by 3 bases, with 16 bases between them. The length of the CDR3 is 15 residues. Here the CDR3 reads CASSPPSVAEETQYF. The CDR3 DNA is TGTGCCAGCAGCCCGCCGTCGGTAGCGGAAGAGACCCAGTACTTC.